These T cell receptor beta chains were read from a single sample in a study of T cells in Graves' hyperthyroidism and ophthalmopathy. MiXCR, applied by TCRdb to the multiplex PCR reads, yields one record per CDR3 protein. The table shows around 300,000 distinct CDR3 sequences, with about 14% occurring only once. The sequencing input was blood. Every receptor here comes from a woman aged 30 to 39 with Graves' hyperthyroidism that later progressed to Graves' ophthalmopathy. CDR3s include the opening cysteine and the closing phenylalanine or tryptophan. Not every row has a clone size; where given, it reads once, few, many or a size class.

CDR3 | size | J | V
CSAREAGREEQFF | many | TRBJ2-1 | TRBV20-1
CASSRIAWSGETQYF | many | TRBJ2-5 | TRBV6-2/TRBV6-3
CASTLGWAPTPDTQYF | many | TRBJ2-3 | TRBV7-2
CASTTSDGPYSNQPQHF | many | TRBJ1-5 | TRBV6-2/TRBV6-3
CASSLFGMDYGYTF | few | TRBJ1-2 | TRBV7-2
CASNPGPGQEPYEQYF | . | TRBJ2-7 | TRBV28
CASTHRTSPSYNEQFF | many | TRBJ2-1 | TRBV12-3/TRBV12-4
CAWSAGYGYTF | many | TRBJ1-2 | TRBV30
CASSGSGNEQFF | many | TRBJ2-1 | TRBV7-8
CASTDSTGGSYEQYF | few | TRBJ2-7 | TRBV7-2
CASSQGLAGGPGTQYF | . | TRBJ2-5 | TRBV11-2
CASRQTGTGVGGYTF | many | TRBJ1-2 | TRBV4-1
CAISESTDTEAFF | many | TRBJ1-1 | TRBV10-3
CASRISGRAQETQYF | many | TRBJ2-5 | TRBV6-1
CASSPSYRGQQETQYF | few | TRBJ2-5 | TRBV4-1
CASSYVKGQVNEQYF | many | TRBJ2-7 | TRBV7-2
CASVRSQGGTVQETQYF | many | TRBJ2-5 | TRBV6-2/TRBV6-3
CASSVGTSTDTQYF | many | TRBJ2-3 | TRBV6-1
CASNSKISAGSLTSGPSTDTQYF | many | TRBJ2-3 | TRBV7-2
CASSRPGQETQYF | many | TRBJ2-5 | TRBV7-8
CASSYPKSGISSYEQYF | many | TRBJ2-7 | TRBV6-5
CASSLGGRGYNEQFF | many | TRBJ2-1 | TRBV28
CASSHKGGGNGELFF | . | TRBJ2-2 | TRBV3-1
CASSLVGSNEQYF | few | TRBJ2-7 | TRBV5-6
CAWSVGAAGASEQYF | many | TRBJ2-7 | TRBV30
CASSPTGALLREQYF | many | TRBJ2-7 | TRBV6-1
CASEHCEQYF | . | TRBJ2-7 | TRBV6-1
CAWSGGLNEKLFF | many | TRBJ1-4 | TRBV30
CASSPPGLKDTDTQYF | . | TRBJ2-3 | TRBV18
CATRAGGVRTGELFF | . | TRBJ2-2 | TRBV24-1
CASSWTSGTGELFF | many | TRBJ2-2 | TRBV7-6
CASSPVGEASTDTQYF | . | TRBJ2-3 | TRBV7-9
CASSTQGASYEQYF | few | TRBJ2-7 | TRBV6-2/TRBV6-3
CVSSPGQGSAFF | . | TRBJ1-1 | TRBV5-1
CASSLSGTQGGYTF | . | TRBJ1-2 | TRBV27
CASSRGTGGYF | many | TRBJ2-5 | TRBV28
CASSVEGQIYGYTF | many | TRBJ1-2 | TRBV11-2
CASSIEDEQYF | many | TRBJ2-7 | TRBV7-9
CASSPSPQETQYF | few | TRBJ2-5 | TRBV7-3
CASSWTSEFYEQYF | many | TRBJ2-7 | TRBV27
CASSQDLAVQETQYF | many | TRBJ2-5 | TRBV3-1
CASSPYRGWENIQYF | many | TRBJ2-4 | TRBV18
CASSPLGQGTVLIKETQYF | . | TRBJ2-5 | TRBV6-2/TRBV6-3
CASSLTSGIQETQYF | many | TRBJ2-5 | TRBV28
CASSLDTEDEQYF | many | TRBJ2-7 | TRBV5-6